The rows below give T cell receptor beta chains drawn from one sample of a study of Tregs in tolerant kidney transplant recipients. Profiling relied on immunoSEQ multiplex PCR, and the TCRdb table lists in-frame clones only, not all of them. The sample shows about 21,000 clones, about three fifths of them seen only once. Their target antigens are unknown. The sequencing input was Tregs from blood cultured with allogeneic cells. These receptors were taken from a human donor in good health. Both conserved end residues are trimmed from each CDR3. Each record gives: J gene, V gene, CDR3 protein.

TRBJ1-1,TRBV7-9,ASSWTGRGTEAF
TRBJ1-1,TRBV10-2,ASSEKGRGNTEAF
TRBJ1-1,TRBV19,ASSIWTGGHTEAF
TRBJ1-3,TRBV4-1,ASSQGSLASGNTIY
TRBJ2-3,TRBV19,ASSNTGRVRGSTDTQY
TRBJ2-5,TRBV30,AWGPGSQETQY
TRBJ2-2,TRBV4-2,ASSQAGRAGTGELF
TRBJ2-3,TRBV6-6,ASRGTSSTDTQY
TRBJ2-6,TRBV5-1,ASSSGDRGPSGANVLT
TRBJ2-7,TRBV5-1,ASSESGRDYEQY
TRBJ2-5,TRBV5-1,ASSLGTAPGETQY
TRBJ2-2,TRBV9,ASSPPGGRDTGELF